The next 20 T cell receptor beta chains were all read from a single sample in a study of shared clonotypes between healthy human individuals. Libraries were prepared by immunoSEQ multiplex PCR; TCRdb keeps only in-frame clonotypes and omits some of them. Of some 2,000,000 clones detected, approximately 94% appear once; the ten largest clones hold 0.85% to 1.2%. Cells designated naive CD8 were CD45RO-negative and were positively selected for CCR7, with terminally differentiated effector memory CD45RA+ cells excluded. The sample was naive CD8+ T cells sorted from blood. Receptors originate from a man younger than 35 in good health.

The V and J genes are TRBV28 and TRBJ2-3; TRBD2 matches at 9 bases. Germline V gene lookup returns CDR1 MDHEN and CDR2 SYDVKM. Trimming removed 7 bases from V and 4 bases from J; junction bases left unmatched: 18. The CDR3 is 18 residues long. The chain's CDR3 is CASNSPIKSGGLSDTQYF. CDR3 sequence (DNA): TGTGCCAGCAATAGCCCGATAAAGAGCGGGGGGCTTTCAGATACGCAGTATTTT.

The chain carries TRBV9 and TRBJ2-1; D is uncertain. V was clipped by 0 bases and J by 0 bases, with 13 bases between them. Germline values: CDR1 SGDLS, CDR2 YYNGEE. The CDR3 runs 17 residues. This CDR3 is CASSVVGNEASYNEQFF. The CDR3 DNA follows: TGTGCCAGCAGCGTAGTCGGCAATGAGGCCTCCTACAATGAGCAGTTCTTC.

The V gene is TRBV7-6, the J gene TRBJ1-6; D is undetermined. Germline-derived CDR1 and CDR2 are SGHVS and FNYEAQ. Trimming stripped 5 bases from V and 7 bases from J, with 15 bases between. The CDR3 contains 15 residues. The CDR3 DNA reads as TGTGCCAGCAGCGGAGAGGCAGGATCGAATTCACCCCTCCACTTT. Its translation is CASSGEAGSNSPLHF.

This chain joins TRBV9 and TRBJ2-7; D is ambiguous. The CDR3 is made up of 15 amino acids. Trimming stripped 0 bases from V and 2 bases from J, with 12 bases between. CDR1 is SGDLS and CDR2 is YYNGEE in the germline V gene. CDR3 coding DNA: TGTGCCAGCAGCGTAGAGTCCGGGCCCGCCTACGAGCAGTACTTC. Translation: CASSVESGPAYEQYF. Drawing the rest from reference TRBV9 and TRBJ2-7, the complete variable domain is DSGVTQTPKHLITATGQRVTLRCSPRSGDLSVYWYQQSLDQGLQFLIQYYNGEERAKGNILERFSAQQFPDLHSELNLSSLELGDSALYFCASSVESGPAYEQYFGPGTRLTVT.

V is TRBV4-3 and J is TRBJ2-3, with D perhaps matching TRBD1 (5 bases). The germline V gene has CDR1 LGHNA and CDR2 YSLEER. Trimming pared 0 bases from V and 1 base from J, leaving 8 bases between. The length of the CDR3 is 15 residues. CDR3 nucleotides: TGCGCCAGCAGCCAAGAGACGACAGGCACAGATACGCAGTATTTT. Translation gives CASSQETTGTDTQYF.

The chain combines TRBV11-1 with TRBJ2-7; 9 bases match TRBD1. This CDR3 is 15 amino acids long. The germline V gene has CDR1 SGHAT and CDR2 FQDESV (reference sequence). J was trimmed by 4 bases and V by 3 bases; bases with no gene match: 7. DNA of the CDR3: TGTGCCAGCAGCTTGAGGACGGGACAGGGATACGAGCAGTACTTC. Amino acids: CASSLRTGQGYEQYF.

J is TRBJ2-7 and V is TRBV7-9; the match to TRBD1 covers 8 bases. The V segment lost 7 bases and the J segment 5 bases; nucleotides outside the gene matches: 7. This CDR3 comprises 13 residues. CDR1 is SEHNR and CDR2 is FQNEAQ in the germline V gene (reference sequence). As DNA, the CDR3 is TGTGCCAGCAAAAGACAGGGGCGACACGAGCAGTACTTC. Amino acids: CASKRQGRHEQYF.

V usage is TRBV28 and J usage is TRBJ1-4; possibly TRBD1 for D (6 bases). Germline-derived CDR1 and CDR2 are MDHEN and SYDVKM. The CDR3 loop spans 18 amino acids. Trimming stripped 3 bases from V and 0 bases from J, with 17 bases between. The CDR3 region is CASSFRQAYLATNEKLFF. In DNA, the CDR3 is TGTGCCAGCAGTTTTCGACAGGCTTACCTTGCAACTAATGAAAAACTGTTTTTT.

The V gene is TRBV10-2, the J gene TRBJ2-3, with a weak D call TRBD2 (6 bases). The CDR3 contains 14 residues. CDR1 and CDR2 from the germline V gene are WSHSY and SAAADI. V was clipped by 5 bases and J by 4 bases, with 13 bases between them. The CDR3 DNA follows: TGCGCCAGCAGTCCTTTGCGGGACGCAGATACGCAGTATTTT. This encodes CASSPLRDADTQYF.

The rearrangement uses TRBV30 and TRBJ2-7; D not resolved. Germline loops: CDR1 GTSNPN, CDR2 SVGIG (reference sequence). The CDR3 runs to 18 residues. The ends were cut back, 2 bases at V and 0 bases at J, with 23 bases in the middle. CDR3 sequence: CAWSPDPALSWSSYEQYF. The CDR3 DNA follows: TGTGCCTGGAGTCCCGATCCAGCTCTTTCTTGGAGCTCCTACGAGCAGTACTTC.

This chain links TRBV6-1 with TRBJ2-3, with D perhaps matching TRBD1 or TRBD2 (5 bases each). CDR3 length: 13 amino acids. With 1 base removed from V and 7 bases from J, the gap between germline ends came to 9 bases. Per germline, CDR1 MNHNS and CDR2 SASEGT. The CDR3: CASSEDRGHTQYF. The CDR3 region has the DNA TGTGCCAGCAGTGAAGATCGGGGCCATACGCAGTATTTT.

The rearrangement links TRBV11-3 to TRBJ2-5; TRBD2 matches at 14 bases. Germline V gene data show CDR1 as SGHNT and CDR2 as YENEEA. Unmatched junction bases numbered 10, after V lost 5 bases and J lost 5 bases. CDR3 length equals 17 residues. CDR3 residues: CASSPGTSGRFGETQYF. The CDR3 nucleotides are TGTGCCAGCAGCCCCGGGACTAGCGGGAGATTTGGTGAGACCCAGTACTTC.

The chain joins TRBV30 to TRBJ1-2; the match to TRBD1 covers 9 bases. Germline CDR1 reads GTSNPN; CDR2 reads SVGIG (reference sequence). The CDR3 totals 14 residues. Unmatched junction bases numbered 5, after V lost 5 bases and J lost 1 base. Written as DNA, the CDR3 is TGTGCCTGGGACCCGGGACAGGGTAACTATGGCTACACCTTC. Its protein is CAWDPGQGNYGYTF.

As to this clone: Additional DNA sequences in this sample encode the identical CDR3. The chain uses TRBV4-3 and TRBJ2-5; D not resolved. Looked up from germline, CDR1 is LGHNA and CDR2 is YSLEER. The length of the CDR3 is 13 residues. The V gene lost 0 bases and the J gene lost 1 base, with 3 bases spanning the gap. CDR3 in amino acids: CASSQDSQETQYF. The CDR3 DNA reads TGCGCCAGCAGCCAAGACTCCCAAGAGACCCAGTACTTC.

Concerning this clone itself: This sample includes further DNA sequences coding for the same CDR3. This chain uses TRBV5-1 with TRBJ2-7; possibly TRBD1 or TRBD2 for D (6 bases each). Germline V CDR1 and CDR2: SGHRS, YFSETQ. The CDR3 is 15 amino acids. V lost 4 bases, J lost 2 bases, and 16 bases lay in between. CDR3 bases: TGCGCCAGCAGCCCGGGACAAGGGGGGACCTACGAGCAGTACTTC. Translated, it gives CASSPGQGGTYEQYF.

The chain is built from TRBV27 and TRBJ1-1, with 9 bases identical to TRBD1. V was clipped by 5 bases and J by 5 bases; unmatched bases: 6. Looked up from germline, CDR1 is MNHEY and CDR2 is SMNVEV (reference sequence). This CDR3 contains 14 residues. The CDR3 nucleotides read TGTGCCAGCAGTAGGGACAGGGTAGAGACTGAAGCTTTCTTT. It translates to CASSRDRVETEAFF.

This clone occurred once. V usage is TRBV6-1 and J usage is TRBJ1-6; no reliable D call. This CDR3 has 15 amino acids. Germline V gene data show CDR1 as MNHNS and CDR2 as SASEGT. Trimming removed 3 bases at V and 7 bases at J, with 13 bases between. The CDR3 DNA reads as TGTGCCAGCAGTGACAAGGGTATCGGGAATTCACCCCTCCACTTT. It codes for CASSDKGIGNSPLHF.

In its sample, this clone was seen once. The V and J genes are TRBV7-6 and TRBJ2-7, with 8 bases matching TRBD1. The CDR3 is 16 amino acids. The V gene end was trimmed by 1 base and the J gene end by 3 bases; junction bases not matched to a gene: 8. The germline CDR1 and CDR2 sequences are SGHVS and FNYEAQ. The CDR3 region has the DNA TGTGCCAGCAGCTTAGTCCCGGGACAGGACTTCTACGAGCAGTACTTC. This translates into CASSLVPGQDFYEQYF.

The chain combines TRBV5-1 with TRBJ2-7, with D unclear. The CDR3 extends over 12 amino acids. V was trimmed by 1 base and J by 6 bases, leaving 8 bases between them. Germline lookup yields CDR1 SGHRS and CDR2 YFSETQ. CDR3 region: CASSLRGVEQYF. The CDR3 DNA is TGCGCCAGCAGCTTGCGTGGGGTCGAGCAGTACTTC. The full variable domain, with the rest looked up from reference TRBV5-1 and TRBJ2-7, is KAGVTQTPRYLIKTRGQQVTLSCSPISGHRSVSWYQQTPGQGLQFLFEYFSETQRNKGNFPGRFSGRQFSNSRSEMNVSTLELGDSALYLCASSLRGVEQYFGPGTRLTVT.

This clone was found once. Other DNA sequences of this sample code for an identical CDR3. This rearrangement joins TRBV4-1 to TRBJ2-7; tentatively, D is TRBD1 (5 bases). With 2 bases removed from V and 3 bases from J, the gap between germline ends came to 8 bases. Germline CDR1 reads MGHRA; CDR2 reads YSYEKL. This CDR3 is built from 13 residues. CDR3 residues: CASSQQGDYEQYF. Here the CDR3 DNA reads TGCGCCAGCAGCCAACAGGGCGACTACGAGCAGTACTTC.